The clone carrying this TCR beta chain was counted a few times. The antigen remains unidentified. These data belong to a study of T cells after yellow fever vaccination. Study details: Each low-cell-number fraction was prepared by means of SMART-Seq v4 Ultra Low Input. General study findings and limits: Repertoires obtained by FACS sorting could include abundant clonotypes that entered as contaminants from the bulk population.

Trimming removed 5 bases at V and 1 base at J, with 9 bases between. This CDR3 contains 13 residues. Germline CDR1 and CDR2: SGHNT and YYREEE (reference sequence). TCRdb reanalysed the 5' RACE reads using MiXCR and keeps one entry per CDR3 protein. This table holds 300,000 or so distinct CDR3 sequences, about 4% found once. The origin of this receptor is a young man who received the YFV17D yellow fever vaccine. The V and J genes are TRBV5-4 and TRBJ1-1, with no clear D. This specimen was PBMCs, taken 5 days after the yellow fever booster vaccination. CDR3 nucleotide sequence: TGTGCCAGCAGTAGGCCGGGGAACACTGAAGCTTTCTTT. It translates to CASSRPGNTEAFF.